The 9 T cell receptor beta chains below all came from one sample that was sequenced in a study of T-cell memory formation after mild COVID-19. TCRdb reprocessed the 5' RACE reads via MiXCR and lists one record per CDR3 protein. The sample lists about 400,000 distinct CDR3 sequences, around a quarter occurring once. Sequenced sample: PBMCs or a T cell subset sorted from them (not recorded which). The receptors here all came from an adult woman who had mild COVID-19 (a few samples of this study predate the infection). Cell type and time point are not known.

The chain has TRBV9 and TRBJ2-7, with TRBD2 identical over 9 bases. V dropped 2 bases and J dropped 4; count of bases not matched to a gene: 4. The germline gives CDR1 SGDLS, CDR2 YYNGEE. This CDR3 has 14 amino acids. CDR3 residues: CASSVGGRAYEQYF. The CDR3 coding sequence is TGTGCCAGCAGCGTGGGCGGGAGGGCTTACGAGCAGTACTTC.

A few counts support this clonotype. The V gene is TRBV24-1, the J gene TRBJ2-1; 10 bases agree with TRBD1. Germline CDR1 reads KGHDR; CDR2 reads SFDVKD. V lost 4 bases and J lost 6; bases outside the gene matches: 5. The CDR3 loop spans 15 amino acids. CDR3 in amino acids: CATSDPGQGPNEQFF. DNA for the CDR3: TGTGCCACCAGTGACCCGGGACAGGGGCCCAATGAGCAGTTCTTC.

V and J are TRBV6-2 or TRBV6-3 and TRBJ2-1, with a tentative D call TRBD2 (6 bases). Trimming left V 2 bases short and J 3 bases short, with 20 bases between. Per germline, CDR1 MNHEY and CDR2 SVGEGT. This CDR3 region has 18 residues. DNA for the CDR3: TGTGCCAGCAGTTACGTCATCTGGAGGGAAGAGTACTACAATGAGCAGTTCTTC. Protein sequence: CASSYVIWREEYYNEQFF.

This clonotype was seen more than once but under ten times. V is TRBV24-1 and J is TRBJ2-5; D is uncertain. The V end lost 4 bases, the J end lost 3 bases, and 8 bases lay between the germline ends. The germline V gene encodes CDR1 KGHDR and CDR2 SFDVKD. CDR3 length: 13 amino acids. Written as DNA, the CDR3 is TGTGCCACCAGTGAGCCCGATAAAGAGACCCAGTACTTC. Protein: CATSEPDKETQYF.

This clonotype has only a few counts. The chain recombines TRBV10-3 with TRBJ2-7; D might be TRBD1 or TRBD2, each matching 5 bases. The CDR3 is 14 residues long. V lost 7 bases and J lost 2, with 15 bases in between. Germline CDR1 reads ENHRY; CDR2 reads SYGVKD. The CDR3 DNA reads TGTGCCATCAATCCGGGACGGGCAACCTACGAGCAGTACTTC. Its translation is CAINPGRATYEQYF.

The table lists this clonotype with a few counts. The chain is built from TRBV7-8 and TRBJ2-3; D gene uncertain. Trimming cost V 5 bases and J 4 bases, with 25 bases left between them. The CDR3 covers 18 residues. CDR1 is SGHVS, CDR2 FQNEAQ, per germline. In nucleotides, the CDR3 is TGTGCCAGCAGCCCCCCTGGGTATCCCCCTTATGAGGCAGATACGCAGTATTTT. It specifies CASSPPGYPPYEADTQYF.

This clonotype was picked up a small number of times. CDR3 DNA: TGTGCCAGCAGCCAAAGAGGGCTACTAGCGGGGGGATCGCAAGAGACCCAGTACTTC. Translated: CASSQRGLLAGGSQETQYF. This rearrangement joins TRBV7-9 to TRBJ2-5, with 12 bases identical to TRBD2. The germline V gene has CDR1 SEHNR and CDR2 FQNEAQ (reference sequence). The CDR3 is 19 residues long. V trimming: 5 bases; J trimming: 2 bases; junction bases outside the gene matches: 15.

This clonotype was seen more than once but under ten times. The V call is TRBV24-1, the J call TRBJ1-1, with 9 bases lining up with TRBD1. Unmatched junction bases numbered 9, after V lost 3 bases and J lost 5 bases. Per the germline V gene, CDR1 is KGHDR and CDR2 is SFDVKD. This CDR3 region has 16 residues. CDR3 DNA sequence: TGTGCCACCAGTGATCCACCGACAGGGGGGTGGACTGAAGCTTTCTTT. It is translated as CATSDPPTGGWTEAFF.

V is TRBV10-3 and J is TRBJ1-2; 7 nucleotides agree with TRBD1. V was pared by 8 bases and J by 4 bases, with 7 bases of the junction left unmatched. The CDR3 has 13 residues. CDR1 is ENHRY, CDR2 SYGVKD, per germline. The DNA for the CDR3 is TGTGCCATCGGCCAGGGGGAGGGCTATGGCTACACCTTC. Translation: CAIGQGEGYGYTF.